The rows below give T cell receptor beta chains drawn from one sample of a study of T cells after yellow fever vaccination. In TCRdb, the 5' RACE reads were re-called with MiXCR into one record per CDR3 protein. This table has around 600,000 distinct CDR3 sequences, about 12% appearing once. Sequencing was performed on PBMCs, taken on the day of the yellow fever booster vaccination. The receptor set was obtained from a man aged 25 to 40 who received the YFV17D yellow fever vaccine. The CDR3 runs from the conserved cysteine through the conserved F or W. Fields, in order: D gene, V gene, clone size, J gene, CDR3 DNA, CDR3 protein. The D gene is left open where the match is weak. Where a row states a size, it is once, few, many or the class of an expanded clone; other rows omit it.

D: NA
V: TRBV5-1
size: many
J: TRBJ2-7
DNA: TGCGCCAGCAGCTCATACCGCCCTAACTCCTACGAGCAGTACTTC
CDR3: CASSSYRPNSYEQYF

D: NA
V: TRBV4-3
size: few
J: TRBJ2-3
DNA: TGCGCCAGCAGCCACCAGGATCGCACAGATACGCAGTATTTT
CDR3: CASSHQDRTDTQYF

D: NA
V: TRBV30
size: many
J: TRBJ2-3
DNA: TGTGCCTGGTCGACAGTCAGCACAGATACGCAGTATTTT
CDR3: CAWSTVSTDTQYF

D: TRBD2
V: TRBV6-2/TRBV6-3
size: NA
J: TRBJ2-5
DNA: TGTGCCAGCAGTCCCACTAGCGGGAGGCTCCGAGAGACCCAGTACTTC
CDR3: CASSPTSGRLRETQYF

D: TRBD2
V: TRBV11-1
size: few
J: TRBJ2-1
DNA: TGTGCCAGCAGCTTAGACCGGGGACTAGCGGGAGGTTACAATGAGCAGTTCTTC
CDR3: CASSLDRGLAGGYNEQFF

D: NA
V: TRBV2
size: NA
J: TRBJ2-2
DNA: TGTGCCAGCAGTGGGACAGAGACCGGGGAGCTGTTTTTT
CDR3: CASSGTETGELFF

D: NA
V: TRBV15
size: few
J: TRBJ2-7
DNA: TGTGCCACCAGCCGCTTAACCGGGACAATCTACCCCTACGAGCAGTACTTC
CDR3: CATSRLTGTIYPYEQYF

D: NA
V: TRBV5-1
size: NA
J: TRBJ2-3
DNA: TGCGCCAGCAGCTTTTCCTGGCAGCTTGGGACAGATACGCAGTATTTT
CDR3: CASSFSWQLGTDTQYF

D: TRBD1
V: TRBV20-1
size: NA
J: TRBJ1-5
DNA: TGCAGTGCTAGAGTTCGGACAGGCAGGGTCGGACAGCCCCAGCATTTT
CDR3: CSARVRTGRVGQPQHF

D: NA
V: TRBV14
size: NA
J: TRBJ2-1
DNA: TGTGCCAGCAGCCCGTGGACTCGCTCGGGTGAGCAGTTCTTC
CDR3: CASSPWTRSGEQFF

D: TRBD2
V: TRBV29-1
size: NA
J: TRBJ2-3
DNA: TGCAGCGTTGAAGATGCGACTAGCGGATTCTTAGATACGCAGTATTTT
CDR3: CSVEDATSGFLDTQYF

D: TRBD1
V: TRBV9
size: few
J: TRBJ1-2
DNA: TGTGCCAGCAGCGGGTACAGGGGTAACTATGGCTACACCTTC
CDR3: CASSGYRGNYGYTF

D: NA
V: TRBV24-1
size: NA
J: TRBJ2-1
DNA: TGTGCCACCAGTGATCCCTCAGGGGACCAAGGTGAGCAGTTCTTC
CDR3: CATSDPSGDQGEQFF

D: TRBD2
V: TRBV12-3/TRBV12-4
size: NA
J: TRBJ2-2
DNA: TGTGCCAGCAGTCCCCGACGGCTAGCGGGAGACGCGAACACCGGGGAGCTGTTTTTT
CDR3: CASSPRRLAGDANTGELFF

D: TRBD1
V: TRBV5-4
size: few
J: TRBJ2-2
DNA: TGTGCCAGCAGCTCGGCGGGACAGGGGTTATCCGGGGAGCTGTTTTTT
CDR3: CASSSAGQGLSGELFF

D: NA
V: TRBV2
size: few
J: TRBJ2-5
DNA: TGTGCCAGCAGGGCAGAGACCCAGTACTTC
CDR3: CASRAETQYF

D: TRBD2
V: TRBV28
size: NA
J: TRBJ2-5
DNA: TGTGCCAGCAGTTTAGCCGGGACTAGCGGAACCCAAGAGACCCAGTACTTC
CDR3: CASSLAGTSGTQETQYF

D: NA
V: TRBV6-2/TRBV6-3
size: NA
J: TRBJ2-5
DNA: TGTGCCAGCGCTCAGTCGGGGGAGACCCAGTACTTC
CDR3: CASAQSGETQYF

D: NA
V: TRBV12-3/TRBV12-4
size: few
J: TRBJ2-2
DNA: TGTGCCAGCAGTTTCCGGCAGGAGCTCACCGGGGAGCTGTTTTTT
CDR3: CASSFRQELTGELFF

D: TRBD2
V: TRBV10-3
size: many
J: TRBJ2-3
DNA: TGTGCCATCAGTCCGGGACTAGCGGACACAGATACGCAGTATTTT
CDR3: CAISPGLADTDTQYF

D: NA
V: TRBV4-2
size: NA
J: TRBJ2-7
DNA: TGTGCCAGCAGCCAAGGTGGCAGGGACTTATCCTACGAGCAGTACTTC
CDR3: CASSQGGRDLSYEQYF

D: NA
V: TRBV7-2
size: NA
J: TRBJ2-5
DNA: TGTGCCAGCAGCCAAGACAGGTCCCAAGAGGCCCAGTACTTC
CDR3: CASSQDRSQEAQYF

D: NA
V: TRBV7-8
size: few
J: TRBJ2-1
DNA: TGTGCCAGCAGCTTAGTACGCAGGGGGGGGGACAATGAGCAGTTCTTC
CDR3: CASSLVRRGGDNEQFF

D: TRBD1
V: TRBV10-3
size: NA
J: TRBJ1-2
DNA: TGTGCCATCAGCCGAGACCTCGGGACAGGGGTCTATGGCTACACCTTC
CDR3: CAISRDLGTGVYGYTF

D: NA
V: TRBV5-1
size: NA
J: TRBJ2-1
DNA: TGCGCCAGCACTAGTTCGGATTTCTACAATGAGCAGTTCTTC
CDR3: CASTSSDFYNEQFF

D: NA
V: TRBV20-1
size: few
J: TRBJ2-2
DNA: TGCAGTGCTAGAGATCTAGCGCATATGACCGGGGAGCTGTTTTTT
CDR3: CSARDLAHMTGELFF

D: TRBD2
V: TRBV29-1
size: NA
J: TRBJ2-3
DNA: TGCAGCGTTGAAGGTGACCGGGAGGGTTCAGATACGCAGTATTTT
CDR3: CSVEGDREGSDTQYF

D: NA
V: TRBV5-5
size: NA
J: TRBJ2-1
DNA: TGTGCCAGCAGCTTTGCGACAGAAGTTCGATACTCCTACAATGAGCAGTTCTTC
CDR3: CASSFATEVRYSYNEQFF